This TCR beta chain originates from a study of T cells in Graves' hyperthyroidism and ophthalmopathy. Regions amplified from RNA transcripts were the TCR beta CDR3 regions. HTBI primers were used for first-round RT-PCR of the TCR CDR3. One entry per CDR3 protein, called by TCRdb with MiXCR from the multiplex PCR reads. The top ten clones hold roughly 10% of a sample with 650,000 to 750,000 distinct CDR3 sequences, about 14% of them seen once. The authors took PBMCs from 8.5 to 10 ml fresh peripheral blood. Germline V gives CDR1 MNHEY, CDR2 SVGAGI. V was trimmed by 0 bases and J by 8 bases, leaving 10 bases between them. The CDR3 covers 13 residues. This clonotype has more than one count but fewer than ten.

The chain uses TRBV6-5 and TRBJ1-2, with D possibly being TRBD1 (5 bases). The sample comprised blood. This clonotype was obtained from a woman aged 18-29 years with Graves' hyperthyroidism. CDR3 nucleotides: TGTGCCAGCAGTTACTCCGGGGGATGGGGCTACACCTTC. This gives the protein CASSYSGGWGYTF.